The source of this T cell receptor (beta chain) is a study of blood T cell repertoires in COVID-19 (dated by TCRdb to the early 2020s). Regarding the research as a whole: Samples covering the acute and convalescent phases of COVID-19 were provided by collaborators in the United States, Italy and Spain. The material from the prospective study consisted of cDNA or gDNA derived from T cells, B-cell-depleted T cells, or PBMCs. The dataset comprised deeply sampled blood TCRbeta repertoires from subjects exposed to, actively infected with, or recovered from COVID-19. The repertoires were released in a freely available public database meant as a resource for research on the immune response to SARS-CoV-2. The samples were drawn from two sources: the first 160 participants of the ongoing ImmuneRACE study, and about 1,300 subjects contributed by 6 global collaborators. The sample metadata nearly always contained a de-identified subject ID, COVID-19 status, age in years and sex. Where HLA class I and class II types were available, the types were taken from metadata supplied by the sample provider, not from assay-based typing.

Collaborating institutions collected whole blood in K2EDTA tubes following their own protocols. Collaborator samples were shipped for TCRbeta analysis as frozen whole blood, isolated PBMCs, or DNA extracted from either sample type. TCRbeta CDR3 regions were amplified from genomic DNA by means of the immunoSEQ Assay, a bias-controlled multiplex PCR. The original methods were these. The number of nucleated cells in each sample was estimated from the amplification of reference gene primers within the assay. Sequence reads were collapsed and filtered to measure the absolute abundance of every unique TCRbeta CDR3 rearrangement. For each sample, productive Simpson clonality was calculated as the square root of Simpson's diversity index across productive rearrangements. TCRdb provides this immuneACCESS table in a form limited to in-frame rearrangements. Some clones are lacking; in checked studies, under half of them reflect an unresolved V gene, and why the rest are absent is not known. The V and J calls and clone size come from that table; D and trimming were worked out from the DNA. The sample contains some 330,000 clones, approximately 87% of them found a single time. 3% to 4% of the sample comes from the top ten.

Regarding this clone: Which antigen it targets is not known. Base qualities were left out, and no much larger clone turns up one base away.

Germline trimming: 0 bases from V, 3 bases from J; junction bases outside gene matches: 7. The CDR1 and CDR2 encoded by the germline V gene are LGHNA and YNFKEQ. The cysteine opens and the phenylalanine closes a CDR3 of 16 amino acids. The retained sequence is limited to the CDR3, 48 bases, with the frame set at the first base. The paper's findings and limits, for the study overall: Clinical and demographic metadata were provided uncurated, with the amount varying by source and participant.

This clonotype originated in a woman aged 45-65 years with active or convalescent COVID-19. Source material: peripheral blood. The sequence joins TRBV4-2 to TRBJ1-2, and 7 junction bases match TRBD1. The nucleotide sequence is TGTGCCAGCAGCCAAGATAAAGGCAGGGGGGACTATGGCTACACCTTC. Translation gives CASSQDKGRGDYGYTF.